These 17 T cell receptor beta chains originate from one sample sequenced in a study of blood T cell repertoires in COVID-19. Produced via immunoSEQ multiplex PCR; TCRdb's table is partial and in-frame only. The table shows 60,000 to 75,000 clones, with around nine tenths occurring only once. The sequenced sample was peripheral blood. These receptor sequences come from a woman aged 55-70 years with acute or convalescent COVID-19.

This chain links TRBV14 with TRBJ2-3; 14 bases agree with TRBD2. Germline V gene sequence: CDR1 SGHDN, CDR2 FVKESK. The CDR3 totals 17 residues. Unmatched junction bases numbered 7, after V lost 3 bases and J lost 5 bases. The CDR3 bases are TGTGCCAGCAGCCACCGACTAGCGGGGGGGCATAGAGATACGCAGTATTTT. The encoded protein is CASSHRLAGGHRDTQYF.

The table lists this clone with a count of one. The chain recombines TRBV3-1 (or the pseudogene TRBV3-2) with TRBJ1-1; maybe TRBD1 (6 bases). The V gene's germline CDR1 is LGHDT and CDR2 YNNKEL (reference sequence). Trimming pared 1 base from V and 1 base from J, leaving 22 bases between. The length of the CDR3 is 19 residues. The DNA of the CDR3 is TGTGCCAGCAGCCAAGCACCCCCGGGACAAGTCCATCCGAACACTGAAGCTTTCTTT. It translates to CASSQAPPGQVHPNTEAFF.

This clone was detected only once. V is TRBV10-3 and J is TRBJ2-2, with 10 bases identical to TRBD1. With 6 bases clipped from V and 4 bases from J, the junction kept 5 bases outside the gene matches. CDR3 length equals 15 residues. Germline V lookup: CDR1 ENHRY, CDR2 SYGVKD. CDR3: CAIRGTGEATGELFF. The CDR3 nucleotides are TGTGCCATCAGGGGGACAGGGGAGGCCACCGGGGAGCTGTTTTTT.

This CDR3 is CASSPRPFVDSRFSTDTQYF. For the CDR3, the DNA is TGTGCCAGCAGCCCTCGTCCATTCGTCGACAGTCGATTTAGCACAGATACGCAGTATTTT. J is TRBJ2-3 and V is TRBV14, with D possibly TRBD1 on 5 matching bases. Per germline, CDR1 SGHDN and CDR2 FVKESK. The CDR3 has 20 amino acids. Trimming cost V 4 bases and J 0 bases, with 26 bases left between them.

V gene TRBV2 combines with J gene TRBJ2-7; D unresolved. V lost 3 bases and J 0 bases, leaving 9 bases between the germline ends. Germline-derived CDR1 and CDR2 are SNHLY and FYNNEI. The CDR3 contains 14 residues. CDR3 in amino acids: CASSENSFSYEQYF. In nucleotides, the CDR3 is TGTGCCAGCAGTGAGAACAGTTTCTCCTACGAGCAGTACTTC.

The rearrangement joins TRBV25-1 to TRBJ2-2; 9 nucleotides agree with TRBD1. Germline V gene sequence: CDR1 MGHDK, CDR2 SYGVNS. The CDR3 runs 15 residues. Losses at the gene ends were 5 bases for V and 5 bases for J; bases not matched to a gene: 6. CDR3: CASSPGQGRTGELFF. DNA of the CDR3: TGTGCCAGCAGTCCGGGACAGGGAAGGACCGGGGAGCTGTTTTTT.

This clone was found once. The chain combines TRBV5-1 with TRBJ2-5; D possibly corresponds to TRBD2 (7 bases). The CDR3 runs to 13 residues. From germline, CDR1 is SGHRS and CDR2 YFSETQ. Trimming pared 3 bases from V and 4 bases from J, leaving 10 bases between. CDR3 loop: CASSWGGGETQYF. CDR3 bases: TGCGCCAGCAGCTGGGGAGGGGGAGAGACCCAGTACTTC.

This rearrangement joins TRBV12-5 to TRBJ1-2; perhaps TRBD1 as D (6 bases). Germline CDR1 LGHNT, CDR2 FRNRAP. V shed 0 bases and J shed 3 bases, with 14 bases lying between them. The CDR3 covers 16 residues. The CDR3 DNA reads TGTGCTAGTGGTTTGGTACCCCGGGGGGCGTACTATGGCTACACCTTC. It yields the protein CASGLVPRGAYYGYTF.

The rearrangement links TRBV27 to TRBJ2-1; 8 nucleotides line up with TRBD2. V dropped 4 bases and J dropped 4; count of bases not matched to a gene: 9. Germline V CDR1 and CDR2: MNHEY, SMNVEV (reference sequence). The length of the CDR3 is 16 residues. The CDR3 is CASSWGRGVEYNEQFF. CDR3 nucleotides: TGTGCCAGCAGTTGGGGGCGGGGGGTCGAATACAATGAGCAGTTCTTC.

The chain uses TRBV6-5 and TRBJ2-3; 9 bases agree with TRBD2. The germline V gene has CDR1 MNHEY and CDR2 SVGAGI. The V segment lost 6 bases and the J segment 5 bases; nucleotides outside the gene matches: 6. This CDR3 has 14 residues. CDR3 residues: CASSLAGWQDTQYF. DNA for the CDR3: TGTGCCAGCAGCCTAGCGGGGTGGCAAGATACGCAGTATTTT.

J is TRBJ1-2 and V is TRBV2, with a weak D call TRBD1 (5 bases). This CDR3 region has 13 residues. Germline V gives CDR1 SNHLY, CDR2 FYNNEI. Trimming shortened V by 4 bases and J by 6 bases, and 12 bases separated the two germline ends. CDR3 sequence (DNA): TGTGCCAGCAGTGCCCACCGACAGAATGGCTACACCTTC. This encodes CASSAHRQNGYTF.

The sample holds one count of this clone. This chain links TRBV10-3 with TRBJ1-5, with 8 bases aligning to TRBD1. CDR1 ENHRY and CDR2 SYGVKD come from the germline V gene. This CDR3 comprises 14 residues. The V gene end was trimmed by 5 bases and the J gene end by 5 bases; junction bases not matched to a gene: 5. The CDR3 DNA follows: TGTGCCATCAGTTTGGACAGGGACCATCAGCCCCAGCATTTT. Translated: CAISLDRDHQPQHF.

This rearrangement joins TRBV11-2 to TRBJ1-4; unclear D gene. The CDR3 is 14 amino acids. Germline assignment: CDR1 SGHAT and CDR2 FQNNGV. V gave up 5 bases and J gave up 3 bases, with 10 bases separating them. In nucleotides, the CDR3 is TGTGCCAGCAGCCTCGCAAGCGCTAATGAAAAACTGTTTTTT. The encoded protein is CASSLASANEKLFF. Full variable domain (rest looked up from reference TRBV11-2 and TRBJ1-4): EAGVAQSPRYKIIEKRQSVAFWCNPISGHATLYWYQQILGQGPKLLIQFQNNGVVDDSQLPKDRFSAERLKGVDSTLKIQPAKLEDSAVYLCASSLASANEKLFFGSGTQLSVL.

J is TRBJ1-5 and V is TRBV27, with D possibly being TRBD1 (6 bases). The V gene's germline CDR1 is MNHEY and CDR2 SMNVEV (reference sequence). The length of the CDR3 is 14 residues. V lost 6 bases and J lost 6, with 15 bases in between. The CDR3 protein is CASSPYRESQPQHF. CDR3 sequence (DNA): TGTGCCAGCAGCCCTTACAGGGAAAGTCAGCCCCAGCATTTT.

V gene TRBV30 combines with J gene TRBJ1-2; perhaps TRBD1 as D (5 bases). The germline V gene has CDR1 GTSNPN and CDR2 SVGIG (reference sequence). Trimming shortened V by 0 bases and J by 8 bases, and 16 bases separated the two germline ends. This CDR3 comprises 14 residues. CDR3 nucleotides: TGTGCCTGGAGTGTATTCAGGGAGGATAGCGGCTACACCTTC. Protein: CAWSVFREDSGYTF.

The V and J genes are TRBV5-1 and TRBJ2-2; D gene uncertain. CDR1 is SGHRS and CDR2 is YFSETQ in the germline V gene. The CDR3 is made up of 14 amino acids. Trimming removed 0 bases from V and 3 bases from J, with 6 bases in between. This CDR3 reads CASSLALDTGELFF. In nucleotides, the CDR3 is TGCGCCAGCAGCTTGGCCTTAGACACCGGGGAGCTGTTTTTT. Full variable domain (outside the CDR3, taken from reference TRBV5-1 and TRBJ2-2): KAGVTQTPRYLIKTRGQQVTLSCSPISGHRSVSWYQQTPGQGLQFLFEYFSETQRNKGNFPGRFSGRQFSNSRSEMNVSTLELGDSALYLCASSLALDTGELFFGEGSRLTVL.

CDR3 sequence: CASSWGTGQNTGELFF. CDR3 sequence (DNA): TGTGCCAGCAGTTGGGGGACAGGGCAGAACACCGGGGAGCTGTTTTTT. The chain links TRBV27 to TRBJ2-2; TRBD1 matches at 9 bases. The CDR3 consists of 16 residues. V trimming: 4 bases; J trimming: 1 base; junction bases outside the gene matches: 4. Per the germline V gene, CDR1 is MNHEY and CDR2 is SMNVEV (reference sequence).